Below are 21 T cell receptor beta chains sequenced from a single sample in a study of graft-versus-host responses after intestinal transplantation. Libraries were prepared by immunoSEQ multiplex PCR; TCRdb keeps only in-frame clonotypes and omits some of them. This sample has roughly 77,000 clones; around 90% occur once, and the top ten carry 2% to 3%. Their antigen targets remain unknown. Specimen: unstimulated CD8+ T cells sorted from spleen or lymph node cells, collected before intestinal transplant. The receptors here all came from a human donor who received an intestinal transplant.

DNA for the CDR3: TGTGCCAGCAGACCCCCGGGACAGGGGGCATGGGGACAGTACTTC. It translates to CASRPPGQGAWGQYF. V is TRBV28 and J is TRBJ2-7; 12 nucleotides align to TRBD1. Germline V gene lookup returns CDR1 MDHEN and CDR2 SYDVKM. Unmatched junction bases numbered 13, after V lost 6 bases and J lost 10 bases. This CDR3 has 15 residues. Based on the CDR3 plus reference TRBV28 and TRBJ2-7, the full variable domain is DVKVTQSSRYLVKRTGEKVFLECVQDMDHENMFWYRQDPGLGLRLIYFSYDVKMKEKGDIPEGYSVSREKKERFSLILESASTNQTSMYLCASRPPGQGAWGQYFGPGTRLTVT.

J is TRBJ1-6 and V is TRBV4-1; weak D call: TRBD1 (6 bases). Germline-derived CDR1 and CDR2 are MGHRA and YSYEKL. V lost 0 bases, J lost 6 bases, and 9 bases lay in between. The CDR3 is made up of 15 amino acids. CDR3 protein: CASSQEGRGNSPLHF. The CDR3 DNA reads as TGCGCCAGCAGCCAAGAGGGCAGGGGTAATTCACCCCTCCACTTT.

The chain employs TRBV6-5 and TRBJ2-7; TRBD2 matches at 7 bases. The V gene's germline CDR1 is MNHEY and CDR2 SVGAGI. J lost 5 bases, V lost 2 bases, and 9 bases had no gene match. This CDR3 has 15 residues. The CDR3 is CASSYRRENLHEQYF. CDR3 DNA sequence: TGTGCCAGCAGTTACCGGCGGGAGAATCTCCACGAGCAGTACTTC.

The chain links TRBV14 to TRBJ2-5; D is possibly TRBD1 (5 bases). The CDR3 sequence is 14 residues long. Germline V CDR1 and CDR2: SGHDN, FVKESK. Trimming shortened V by 4 bases and J by 5 bases, and 14 bases separated the two germline ends. CDR3 coding DNA: TGTGCCAGCAGCCCGTCAGGGTCCTGGGAGACCCAGTACTTC. Translated, it gives CASSPSGSWETQYF.

V and J are TRBV9 and TRBJ1-4, with 11 bases lining up with TRBD1. The germline CDR1 and CDR2 sequences are SGDLS and YYNGEE. Losses at the gene ends were 4 bases for V and 0 bases for J; bases not matched to a gene: 2. The CDR3 has 16 residues. CDR3 sequence: CASSPGQGATNEKLFF. CDR3 bases: TGTGCCAGCAGCCCGGGACAGGGGGCAACTAATGAAAAACTGTTTTTT. Filled out from reference TRBV9 and TRBJ1-4, the complete variable domain reads DSGVTQTPKHLITATGQRVTLRCSPRSGDLSVYWYQQSLDQGLQFLIQYYNGEERAKGNILERFSAQQFPDLHSELNLSSLELGDSALYFCASSPGQGATNEKLFFGSGTQLSVL.

This sequence joins TRBV7-9 and TRBJ2-7, with D possibly matching TRBD2 (6 bases). CDR3 length: 14 residues. V was pared by 5 bases and J by 2 bases, with 13 bases between. From germline, CDR1 is SEHNR and CDR2 FQNEAQ (reference sequence). CDR3 bases: TGTGCCAGCAGCCCCCCCGGGACTCCCTACGAGCAGTACTTC. Protein product: CASSPPGTPYEQYF.

Details on this clone: This same CDR3 is encoded by further DNA sequences in the sample. This rearrangement joins TRBV28 to TRBJ1-4; 9 bases match TRBD1. Germline V gene lookup returns CDR1 MDHEN and CDR2 SYDVKM. The CDR3 runs to 17 residues. V lost 6 bases to trimming and J lost 8 bases; unmatched junction nucleotides: 16. The CDR3: CASSRYGGRTGDEKLFF. The CDR3 DNA reads as TGTGCCAGCAGCCGTTATGGGGGGAGGACAGGGGACGAAAAACTGTTTTTT.

The V call is TRBV7-2, the J call TRBJ1-5; D might be TRBD1 (6 bases). This CDR3 has 17 amino acids. V lost 2 bases and J 0 bases, leaving 14 bases between the germline ends. CDR1 is SGHTA and CDR2 is FQGNSA in the germline V gene. The CDR3 here is CASSLNLRGHSNQPQHF. The CDR3 region has the DNA TGTGCCAGCAGCTTAAACCTCAGGGGACATAGCAATCAGCCCCAGCATTTT.

Judged by abundance, this clone is medium-sized. The gene calls are TRBV5-1 and TRBJ2-3; the D is unclear. Per germline, CDR1 SGHRS and CDR2 YFSETQ. Trimming pared 0 bases from V and 1 base from J, leaving 9 bases between. This CDR3 has 15 amino acids. In DNA form, the CDR3 reads TGCGCCAGCAGCTTGGGGGCATTGGGCACAGATACGCAGTATTTT. It encodes CASSLGALGTDTQYF. Full variable domain (missing parts from reference TRBV5-1 and TRBJ2-3): KAGVTQTPRYLIKTRGQQVTLSCSPISGHRSVSWYQQTPGQGLQFLFEYFSETQRNKGNFPGRFSGRQFSNSRSEMNVSTLELGDSALYLCASSLGALGTDTQYFGPGTRLTVL.

The J gene is TRBJ2-1, the V gene TRBV14; 9 bases fit TRBD2. Trimming cost V 2 bases and J 6 bases; bases outside gene matches: 2. Germline values: CDR1 SGHDN, CDR2 FVKESK. There are 14 residues in the CDR3. In DNA form, the CDR3 reads TGTGCCAGCAGCCAACTAGCGGGGCCCAATGAGCAGTTCTTC. It translates to CASSQLAGPNEQFF.

A few counts support this clone. This sequence joins TRBV10-2 and TRBJ2-7; 7 bases fit TRBD1. The germline gives CDR1 WSHSY, CDR2 SAAADI. V dropped 6 bases and J dropped 2; count of bases not matched to a gene: 4. The CDR3 runs to 13 residues. In nucleotides, the CDR3 is TGCGCCAGCAGCACGGGACAGACCTACGAGCAGTACTTC. Protein: CASSTGQTYEQYF.

The chain recombines TRBV23-1 with TRBJ2-7, with 13 positions matching TRBD2. TRBV23-1 is given ORF status, its function remaining uncertain. The V segment lost 2 bases and the J segment 0 bases; nucleotides outside the gene matches: 4. The CDR3 is 17 amino acids. DNA of the CDR3: TGCGCCAGCAGTCAAAAGGGGACTAGCGGGGTCTCCTACGAGCAGTACTTC. This codes for CASSQKGTSGVSYEQYF.

The chain links TRBV4-2 to TRBJ2-7; 13 bases line up with TRBD2. CDR1 is LGHNA, CDR2 YNFKEQ, per germline. The V segment lost 1 base and the J segment 4 bases; nucleotides outside the gene matches: 1. CDR3 size: 15 residues. CDR3 loop: CASSQGTSGGYEQYF. The DNA for the CDR3 is TGTGCCAGCAGCCAAGGGACTAGCGGGGGTTACGAGCAGTACTTC.

V gene TRBV28 combines with J gene TRBJ1-1; 11 bases agree with TRBD1. The junction had 2 bases not matched to a gene; V was cut back by 4 bases and J by 4 bases. The CDR3 covers 14 residues. CDR1 is MDHEN, CDR2 SYDVKM, per germline. CDR3 sequence: CASSWGQGVTEAFF. As DNA, the CDR3 is TGTGCCAGCAGTTGGGGACAGGGGGTCACTGAAGCTTTCTTT. Drawing the rest from reference TRBV28 and TRBJ1-1, the complete variable domain is DVKVTQSSRYLVKRTGEKVFLECVQDMDHENMFWYRQDPGLGLRLIYFSYDVKMKEKGDIPEGYSVSREKKERFSLILESASTNQTSMYLCASSWGQGVTEAFFGQGTRLTVV.

The CDR3 protein is CASSLDIGSLYYWAYNEQFF. The CDR3 DNA reads as TGCGCCAGCAGCTTGGATATCGGGAGTCTCTACTATTGGGCCTACAATGAGCAGTTCTTC. V and J are TRBV5-1 and TRBJ2-1; D perhaps matches TRBD2 (6 bases). V lost 0 bases and J lost 2, with 24 bases in between. Germline V gene sequence: CDR1 SGHRS, CDR2 YFSETQ. The CDR3 sequence is 20 residues long.

Notes on this clone: Different DNA sequences within this sample yield the same CDR3. The rearrangement links TRBV5-1 to TRBJ2-7; 9 nucleotides line up with TRBD1. This CDR3 contains 14 residues. Per germline, CDR1 SGHRS and CDR2 YFSETQ. V shed 4 bases and J 2 bases; nucleotides not matched to a gene: 4. Here the CDR3 DNA reads TGCGCCAGCAGCCCAGGACAGGGGCCCTACGAGCAGTACTTC. Translation gives CASSPGQGPYEQYF.

This clone was seen a single time. The chain employs TRBV28 and TRBJ1-2, with D tentatively TRBD1 (5 bases). V lost 3 bases and J 7 bases, leaving 15 bases between the germline ends. The length of the CDR3 is 14 residues. From germline, CDR1 is MDHEN and CDR2 SYDVKM. The CDR3 is CASSLGQPRSGYTF. CDR3 nucleotides: TGTGCCAGCAGTTTGGGGCAGCCGAGGAGTGGCTACACCTTC.

The rearrangement uses TRBV7-8 and TRBJ1-5, with D perhaps TRBD1 (5 bases). The CDR3 has 14 amino acids. The V gene's germline CDR1 is SGHVS and CDR2 FQNEAQ. The ends were cut back, 3 bases at V and 5 bases at J, with 11 bases in the middle. CDR3 residues: CASSFTGSHQPQHF. The CDR3 DNA reads TGTGCCAGCAGCTTCACAGGTTCCCATCAGCCCCAGCATTTT.

The V gene is TRBV1, the J gene TRBJ2-7; the DNA was not used to check the table's D call, TRBD1. TRBV1 is tagged as a pseudogene. This CDR3 comprises 16 residues. The CDR3, as DNA: TGCACCAGCAGCCAAGCCCGGGGACAGGGGCCCTACGAGCAGTACTTC. It specifies CTSSQARGQGPYEQYF.

This chain links TRBV6-5 with TRBJ2-7; 8 nucleotides match TRBD2. In germline, CDR1 is MNHEY, CDR2 SVGAGI. The CDR3 loop spans 15 amino acids. Trimming removed 2 bases from V and 3 bases from J; junction bases left unmatched: 6. CDR3: CASSYPGLGGYEQYF. The CDR3 DNA is TGTGCCAGCAGTTACCCGGGACTAGGGGGCTACGAGCAGTACTTC.

The V gene is TRBV7-6, the J gene TRBJ1-1; no reliable D call. Trimming left V 1 base short and J 1 base short, with 4 bases between. The CDR3 contains 13 residues. Germline V lookup: CDR1 SGHVS, CDR2 FNYEAQ. The CDR3 reads CASSLGQNTEAFF. The CDR3 DNA follows: TGTGCCAGCAGCTTAGGGCAGAACACTGAAGCTTTCTTT.